The subject of this entry is one T cell receptor beta chain. Its antigen is as yet unknown. An end of the junction differs from the germline gene, which may be a read error. The sample comes from a study of cytomegalovirus exposure and HLA in healthy donors. Whole-study findings and limits: Further analysis, carried out later, found HLA-associated TCR beta chains more clonally expanded than equally common other chains.

Amplification used 60 Vbeta primers and 13 Jbeta primers. The method was immunoSEQ multiplex PCR; TCRdb's version includes in-frame clones alone and lacks a portion of them. The sample comprises about 150,000 clones, approximately 80% of which are singletons, and 5.6% rests with the top ten. In germline, CDR1 is MGHRA, CDR2 YSYEKL. CDR3 size: 13 residues. The sequence was collected from a woman aged 40 to 49 in good health and CMV-seropositive. The chain carries TRBV4-1 and TRBJ2-4; 8 bases are a match to TRBD2. Sequenced input: PBMCs. CDR3 nucleotides: TGCGCCAGCAGCCAAGAAGCGGGAGATCGGTTATCCTTC. It yields the protein CASSQEAGDRLSF.